This TCR beta chain was captured in a study of low-dose radiotherapy and immunotherapy resistance in tumors (dated 2022 in TCRdb). Context from the whole study: In Cohort 1, each fraction delivered 0.5 Gy every 2 weeks, and the prescribed total PTV dose was 6.5 Gy. Patients were given nivolumab as a 240 mg flat dose every two weeks and ipilimumab at 1 mg/kg every six weeks, with both drugs delivered intravenously. Starting on cycle 1 day 1, patients took 300 mg of aspirin by mouth once daily for four cycles. The trial did not randomize participants into treatment groups. Cyclophosphamide 200 mg/m2 was given intravenously every two weeks, one day before each radiation and immunotherapy administration. Eight patients were included in the translational analysis, namely three from the first dose cohort plus the first five from the second dose cohort. In Cohort 2, 1 Gy per fraction was delivered every two weeks, for a total of 13 Gy over 26 weeks.

Ten or more counts support this clonotype. Its antigen is currently not known. Per-nucleotide qualities are absent, and no much larger clonotype sits a single base away. The run used an Illumina HiSeq 2500. First-strand cDNA was synthesized using Superscript III and a set of TRAV- and TRBV-specific primers, so that both TCRalpha and TCRbeta chains were covered. An approximately 20-cycle PCR with Phusion amplified the TCRs, pairing a constant-region primer with the adapter that was attached to the V primers. Isolated mRNA was amplified with the MessageAmp II aRNA Amplification Kit, using a roughly 17-hour in vitro transcription at 37°C. The Dynabeads mRNA DIRECT Purification Kit was used to isolate mRNA for TCR sequencing. Indexed Illumina adapters were added in a second roughly 23-cycle Phusion PCR, and the resulting products were purified with AMPure XP beads. As for the original processing: Custom Perl scripts were used to pool TCR sequences that encoded the same protein, to remove out-of-frame sequences, and to calculate the abundance of each clonotype. The analysis excluded TCR sequences that were supported by just one read. The metrics used to describe the repertoires included Shannon entropy, Gini index, clonality, richness, and the frequency of TCRs shared between repertoires. In TCRdb, the public reads were trimmed at Q25 with fastp and aligned with MiXCR, with productive beta chains retained. Entries that share a CDR3 protein sequence are merged under the most common genes and DNA. The V and J calls shown here were made by TCRdb, not taken from the authors' results. The sample records approximately 84,000 distinct CDR3 sequences, about a sixth of which are singletons. The top ten hold approximately 1.5% of the sample.

The sample's time point label is to be understood as: after trial treatment. The treatment or condition label, as the study defines it: LDRT plus nivolumab, ipilimumab, low-dose cyclophosphamide and aspirin (RACIN trial). Donors were enrolled in RACIN, a single-arm phase I dose-escalation trial combining nivolumab, ipilimumab, aspirin, low-dose cyclophosphamide and low-dose radiotherapy. Patients with advanced, TIL-negative solid tumors were considered eligible. CDR3 length: 14 amino acids, cysteine to phenylalanine. The retained sequence is limited to the CDR3, 42 bases, with the frame set at the first base. CDR1 and CDR2 are read off the germline V gene (reference sequence) as DFQATT and SNEGSKA. Trimming removed 4 bases from V and 5 bases from J, leaving 15 bases between the germline ends.

This sequence was found in a male donor with prostate cancer. Here the chain combines TRBV20-1 and TRBJ1-5; the D region possibly corresponds to TRBD1 (5 bases align). The sample was PBMCs, taken after low-dose radiotherapy plus immunotherapy. Here the CDR3 is given as CSAIYRGPDQPQHF. The bases read TGCAGTGCTATATACCGGGGCCCAGATCAGCCCCAGCATTTT.